These 12 T cell receptor beta chains were sequenced from one sample in a study of blood T cell repertoires in COVID-19. TCRdb keeps only in-frame clones here, not all; method: immunoSEQ multiplex PCR. The sample lists more than 95,000 clones, 80% to 90% seen once, with about 15% in the top ten. The sample was peripheral blood. These receptors came from a man aged 50 to 60 with acute or convalescent COVID-19.

This chain joins TRBV19 and TRBJ1-1; D is ambiguous. Trimming pared 4 bases from V and 4 bases from J, leaving 13 bases between. The CDR3 extends over 14 amino acids. Germline values: CDR1 LNHDA, CDR2 SQIVND (reference sequence). CDR3 protein: CASSTSGRGTEAFF. CDR3 DNA: TGTGCCAGTAGTACTTCCGGCCGGGGCACTGAAGCTTTCTTT.

The chain links TRBV5-1 to TRBJ1-2, with TRBD1 matching 7 bases. The germline V gene has CDR1 SGHRS and CDR2 YFSETQ. The CDR3 spans 15 residues. The V and J ends lost 5 bases and 3 bases, in that order; junction bases with no gene match: 10. CDR3: CASRPPGQFHYGYTF. CDR3 nucleotides: TGCGCCAGCAGGCCTCCGGGACAGTTCCACTATGGCTACACCTTC.

The V call is TRBV6-4, the J call TRBJ2-3; 8 bases map to TRBD2. With 4 bases clipped from V and 1 base from J, the junction kept 4 bases outside the gene matches. Germline values: CDR1 MRHNA, CDR2 SNTAGT. The CDR3 length is 15 residues. CDR3: CASSGAGGGTDTQYF. Written as DNA, the CDR3 is TGTGCCAGCAGTGGGGCGGGAGGAGGCACAGATACGCAGTATTTT.

The rearrangement joins TRBV2 to TRBJ1-5; possible D gene TRBD1, 5 bases. Germline CDR1 reads SNHLY; CDR2 reads FYNNEI. With 2 bases removed from V and 2 bases from J, the gap between germline ends came to 10 bases. CDR3 length: 15 residues. The CDR3 region is CASSEQGAGNQPQHF. In nucleotides, the CDR3 is TGTGCCAGCAGTGAACAGGGTGCGGGCAATCAGCCCCAGCATTTT.

The chain combines TRBV28 with TRBJ2-1, with TRBD2 identical over 10 bases. Germline CDR1 and CDR2: MDHEN and SYDVKM. Trimming took 8 bases from V and 4 from J; bases not matched to a gene: 5. The CDR3 spans 14 residues. Written as DNA, the CDR3 is TGTGCCAGCGACACTAGCGGGGATTACAATGAGCAGTTCTTC. This gives the protein CASDTSGDYNEQFF.

The chain recombines TRBV28 with TRBJ1-2; TRBD1 matches at 8 bases. The V segment lost 6 bases and the J segment 3 bases; nucleotides outside the gene matches: 6. This CDR3 is built from 14 residues. The germline CDR1 and CDR2 sequences are MDHEN and SYDVKM. CDR3 residues: CASSLTGDYYGYTF. As DNA, the CDR3 is TGTGCCAGCAGCCTGACAGGGGACTACTATGGCTACACCTTC.

V usage is TRBV7-9 and J usage is TRBJ1-5, with 7 nucleotides matching TRBD1. Germline values: CDR1 SEHNR, CDR2 FQNEAQ (reference sequence). V gave up 7 bases and J gave up 3 bases; unmatched junction bases: 3. The CDR3 has 13 amino acids. The CDR3 DNA is TGTGCCAGCACGACAGGGTACAATCAGCCCCAGCATTTT. Its translation: CASTTGYNQPQHF.

CDR3 sequence: CASSAGGETYGYTF. For the CDR3, the DNA is TGTGCCAGCAGCGCCGGGGGAGAGACCTATGGCTACACCTTC. This chain connects TRBV9 to TRBJ1-2; D is perhaps TRBD1 (5 bases). The CDR3 length is 14 residues. Trimming shortened V by 3 bases and J by 4 bases, and 13 bases separated the two germline ends. CDR1 and CDR2 from the germline V gene are SGDLS and YYNGEE.

The chain links TRBV6-5 to TRBJ2-7; 11 bases align to TRBD1. V was pared by 7 bases and J by 0 bases, with 5 bases of the junction left unmatched. The V gene's germline CDR1 is MNHEY and CDR2 SVGAGI. The CDR3 totals 15 residues. CDR3 amino acids: CASISGTGGSYEQYF. DNA of the CDR3: TGTGCCAGCATTTCCGGGACAGGGGGCTCCTACGAGCAGTACTTC.

This clone was found once. The chain employs TRBV6-5 and TRBJ2-2; maybe TRBD1 (5 bases). The CDR3 runs 13 residues. Germline V CDR1 and CDR2: MNHEY, SVGAGI. The germline V and J ends were trimmed by 7 bases and 4 bases, with 10 bases remaining between them. CDR3 nucleotides: TGTGCCAGCAAGGTCAGGGTCACCGGGGAGCTGTTTTTT. Amino acid sequence: CASKVRVTGELFF.

The chain is built from TRBV19 and TRBJ2-7; 10 nucleotides align to TRBD1. In germline, CDR1 is LNHDA, CDR2 SQIVND (reference sequence). The CDR3 has 15 amino acids. Losses at the gene ends were 5 bases for V and 5 bases for J; bases not matched to a gene: 9. CDR3 protein: CASSAADRGRDEQYF. CDR3 nucleotide sequence: TGTGCCAGTAGTGCCGCGGACAGGGGGAGGGACGAGCAGTACTTC.

This rearrangement joins TRBV18 to TRBJ2-1; TRBD2 is a possible D gene (6 bases). CDR3 length equals 15 residues. Germline loops: CDR1 KGHSH, CDR2 LQKENI. The ends were cut back, 3 bases at V and 0 bases at J, with 9 bases in the middle. The CDR3 reads CASSPADYSYNEQFF. DNA for the CDR3: TGTGCCAGCTCACCGGCGGACTACTCCTACAATGAGCAGTTCTTC.